This is a list of T cell receptor beta chains from one sample in a study of T cells expressing NK-cell markers. Each CDR3 protein gets one entry in TCRdb, which reprocessed the 5' RACE reads and gives no DNA. Seen in this sample are approximately 550,000 distinct CDR3 sequences; the ten most common clones hold roughly 3.6%. Specimen: blood T cells: a sorted CD56 or NKG2C T cell subset, CD4+ or CD8+ T cells, or bulk PBMC T cells (not recorded which). The receptors derive from a man between 18 and 29 years old in good health. Each CDR3 is given with its conserved first and last residue.

CDR3 length,V gene,J gene,CDR3 protein
15,TRBV11-2,TRBJ2-3,CASSHRPTKADTQYF
17,TRBV5-1,TRBJ2-3,CASSLVAVTSGKGTQYF
14,TRBV7-7,TRBJ2-2,CASSGAEIVGELFF
14,TRBV12-3/TRBV12-4,TRBJ1-5,CASSPTTGFQPQHF
14,TRBV4-3,TRBJ2-2,CASNDGGPTGELFF
14,TRBV12-3/TRBV12-4,TRBJ2-1,CASSVLAFNNEQFF
14,TRBV5-1,TRBJ2-7,CASTPGTVTYEQYF
14,TRBV25-1,TRBJ2-4,CASSESLGQGKWYF
15,TRBV6-5,TRBJ2-1,CASRASGTLGNEQFF
15,TRBV4-3,TRBJ2-7,CASSQALFPPSEQYF
16,TRBV12-3/TRBV12-4,TRBJ2-3,CASSRDRVGGADTQYF
13,TRBV5-6,TRBJ1-1,CASIHRVDTEAFF
16,TRBV5-5,TRBJ2-3,CASSLGGSLWTDTQYF
15,TRBV28,TRBJ2-7,CASTSRVYGTYEQYF
16,TRBV12-3/TRBV12-4,TRBJ2-5,CASSATAGTRHETQYF
14,TRBV4-3,TRBJ2-7,CASSQESRSYEQYF
15,TRBV18,TRBJ2-7,CASSPDSGNFYEQYF
16,TRBV10-2,TRBJ2-7,CASIGPGSASGEEQYF
15,TRBV19,TRBJ1-5,CASKGTRNSNQPQHF
15,TRBV27,TRBJ2-1,CASSPGTSGGNEQFF
16,TRBV5-1,TRBJ2-3,CASSWGTSGVTDTQYF
13,TRBV5-1,TRBJ2-3,CASRPRSGDTQYF
13,TRBV6-1,TRBJ2-7,CASSQDSSYEQYF
20,TRBV5-4,TRBJ2-2,CASSFRQGRTSGSVTGELFF
13,TRBV6-1,TRBJ1-1,CASRPGGRTEAFF
17,TRBV20-1,TRBJ2-1,CSASAGTSGRAVNEQFF
15,TRBV5-1,TRBJ2-1,CASSPGTSGTYEQFF
16,TRBV25-1,TRBJ2-7,CASSELPGQGDSEQYF
15,TRBV13,TRBJ2-5,CASRTEGQARETQYF
15,TRBV29-1,TRBJ2-3,CSVSTGGVGTDTQYF
14,TRBV5-1,TRBJ2-4,CASSLWQGAAIQYF
16,TRBV4-1,TRBJ2-1,CASSQDPVVRNNEQFF
14,TRBV7-8,TRBJ2-1,CASRKDHLLGEQFF
15,TRBV6-2/TRBV6-3,TRBJ2-2,CASSYTTTVAGELFF
15,TRBV11-2,TRBJ2-7,CASSLDGTYSYEQYF
12,TRBV15,TRBJ2-7,CATSNTPHEQYF
17,TRBV21-1,TRBJ2-5,CASSTLSLPGPRGTQYF
14,TRBV30,TRBJ2-1,CAWKGGGLAFEQFF
14,TRBV30,TRBJ2-4,CAWSLAGGGNIQYF
17,TRBV7-9,TRBJ2-1,CASSFGRTSGSNDEQFF
15,TRBV5-1,TRBJ1-4,CASSSGGGRDEKLFF
13,TRBV28,TRBJ2-7,CASSFRRLYEQYF
17,TRBV27,TRBJ1-5,CASSFHSTGTGNQPQHF
14,TRBV11-2,TRBJ2-3,CASSVDRNTDTQYF
18,TRBV5-1,TRBJ2-6,CASSLYRQGGAGANVLTF
15,TRBV27,TRBJ2-3,CASSFGREATDTQYF
13,TRBV12-3/TRBV12-4,TRBJ1-2,CASSFFGRGGYTF
13,TRBV28,TRBJ1-2,CASIPGPSYGYTF
13,TRBV7-2,TRBJ2-1,CASSATPVYEQFF
15,TRBV2,TRBJ2-7,CASSRTGGDPYEQYF
16,TRBV6-1,TRBJ1-6,CASSDPGSSYNSPLHF